The 9 T cell receptor beta chains presented below share a single source sample, sequenced in a study of shared clonotypes between healthy human individuals (dated by TCRdb to about 2020). The receptor library was made with the immunoSEQ multiplex PCR assay. TCRdb took this table from immuneACCESS and kept in-frame rearrangements with V and J called. Such tables lack part of the clones; where checked against another copy, unresolved V genes explain under half of the gap, and the rest is unexplained. In all, the sample holds roughly 1 million clones, and about 80% of those were seen once. Roughly 1.4% of the sample is held by the ten biggest clonotypes. Sequencing was carried out using memory CD4+ T cells sorted from blood. Explained via the paper, the cell subset or site label denotes: CD45RA-negative fraction. The receptor source for this set is a man in his late teens or twenties in good health.

V gene TRBV20-1 combines with J gene TRBJ1-6, with D uncertain. Trimming removed 6 bases at V and 16 bases at J, with 13 bases between. This CDR3 spans 10 amino acids. CDR1 is DFQATT, CDR2 SNEGSKA, per germline (reference sequence). The chain's CDR3 is CSAAEAALHF. The CDR3 DNA reads TGCAGTGCGGCTGAGGCCGCTCTCCACTTT.

The chain employs TRBV6-1 and TRBJ1-3; D is unresolved. V was pared by 2 bases and J by 0 bases, with 11 bases between. The CDR3 spans 16 residues. The germline V gene has CDR1 MNHNS and CDR2 SASEGT. This CDR3 is CASSENTVSSGNTIYF. The CDR3 DNA follows: TGTGCCAGCAGTGAAAACACAGTATCCTCTGGAAACACCATATATTTT.

The rearrangement links TRBV9 to TRBJ2-1, with 10 bases matching TRBD1. Germline V gives CDR1 SGDLS, CDR2 YYNGEE. Germline trimming cut 4 bases from V and 6 bases from J; bases unmatched to any gene: 10. The CDR3 contains 16 residues. In DNA, the CDR3 is TGTGCCAGCAGCCTGGGACCGGGACAGGGGTTCAATGAGCAGTTCTTC. Its protein product is CASSLGPGQGFNEQFF.

This chain links TRBV18 with TRBJ2-7, with no clear D. The V gene lost 6 bases and the J gene lost 4 bases, with 13 bases spanning the gap. This CDR3 spans 13 amino acids. The V gene's germline CDR1 is KGHSH and CDR2 LQKENI. The CDR3 bases are TGTGCCAGCTCTCCCGTGACGGTATACGAGCAGTACTTC. It yields the protein CASSPVTVYEQYF.

The V call is TRBV7-2, the J call TRBJ2-7, with 7 bases that match TRBD2. The CDR3 covers 16 residues. V shed 6 bases, J shed 6 bases, and the junction held 17 bases outside the gene matches. Per the germline V gene, CDR1 is SGHTA and CDR2 is FQGNSA. CDR3 DNA: TGTGCCAGCAGTCTTGATGGGGGAGGGTCCTCAGTCGAGCAGTACTTC. It yields the protein CASSLDGGGSSVEQYF.

On this clone: At the DNA level, this CDR3 is encoded by other sequences in the same sample as well. This chain connects TRBV6-5 to TRBJ2-2, with D hard to call. Germline CDR1 and CDR2: MNHEY and SVGAGI. The CDR3 is 12 residues long. V gave up 4 bases and J gave up 4 bases, with 4 bases separating them. The CDR3 DNA reads TGTGCCAGCAGTTCGACCACCGGGGAGCTGTTTTTT. Encoded protein: CASSSTTGELFF.

This chain uses TRBV10-3 with TRBJ2-1, with D possibly matching TRBD2 (5 bases). The germline V gene has CDR1 ENHRY and CDR2 SYGVKD. This CDR3 is 14 amino acids long. V was shortened by 6 bases and J by 6 bases, with 15 bases between the two germline ends. The CDR3 sequence is CAIRGTGGTNEQFF. The CDR3 DNA reads TGTGCCATCAGGGGCACTGGAGGAACCAATGAGCAGTTCTTC.

This chain uses TRBV11-3 with TRBJ2-5; D tentatively fits TRBD1 or TRBD2 (5 bases each). Germline V gene lookup returns CDR1 SGHNT and CDR2 YENEEA. Deletions cut 2 bases from V and 5 bases from J, with 15 bases between. The length of the CDR3 is 15 residues. The CDR3 DNA reads TGTGCCAGCAGCTTAATCTCAGGGACCCTGGAGACCCAGTACTTC. Translation: CASSLISGTLETQYF. Together with reference TRBV11-3 and TRBJ2-5, the CDR3 gives the full variable domain: EAGVVQSPRYKIIEKKQPVAFWCNPISGHNTLYWYLQNLGQGPELLIRYENEEAVDDSQLPKDRFSAERLKGVDSTLKIQPAELGDSAVYLCASSLISGTLETQYFGPGTRLLVL.

J is TRBJ2-5 and V is TRBV19; 9 positions agree with TRBD1. With V trimmed by 5 bases and J by 5 bases, 12 bases remained unmatched. The length of the CDR3 is 16 residues. Per the germline V gene, CDR1 is LNHDA and CDR2 is SQIVND (reference sequence). DNA for the CDR3: TGTGCCAGTAGTTTCCGCCGGGACAGGGTCGTGGAGACCCAGTACTTC. It is translated as CASSFRRDRVVETQYF.